The 14 T cell receptor beta chains below all came from one sample that was sequenced in a study of a mutant IDH1 vaccine in newly diagnosed glioma (dated by TCRdb to 2020 to 2022). Read against the paper, the sample's time point label means: baseline, week 1 (first vaccination visit). In light of the paper, this sample's treatment or condition label describes: pre-vaccination baseline after standard-of-care therapy. Libraries were constructed by the immunoSEQ multiplex PCR assay. Imported from immuneACCESS, the table was reduced by TCRdb to in-frame sequences with V and J called. These copies leave out some clones; in studies compared against another copy, an unresolved V gene accounts for under half, and the cause of the remainder is not known. The sample table contains 85,000 to 100,000 clones; only one count was recorded for about 80% of them. Jointly, the top ten make up 7.5% of the sample.

Specimen: PBMCs, collected from a glioma patient treated with radiotherapy, temozolomide or both. Receptors originate from a man aged 35 to 55 with glioma.

V usage is TRBV15 and J usage is TRBJ1-4, with a tentative D call TRBD1 (5 bases). With 2 bases removed from V and 8 bases from J, the gap between germline ends came to 6 bases. CDR3 size: 12 residues. Germline lookup yields CDR1 LNHNV and CDR2 YYDKDF (reference sequence). In nucleotides, the CDR3 is TGTGCCACCAGCAGACGGGGGGAAAAACTGTTTTTT. Its protein is CATSRRGEKLFF. The full variable domain, rest sourced from reference TRBV15 and TRBJ1-4, is DAMVIQNPRYQVTQFGKPVTLSCSQTLNHNVMYWYQQKSSQAPKLLFHYYDKDFNNEADTPDNFQSRRPNTSFCFLDIRSPGLGDTAMYLCATSRRGEKLFFGSGTQLSVL.

A few counts support this clone. The V call is TRBV5-5, the J call TRBJ1-1; D possibly corresponds to TRBD1 (5 bases). CDR3 length: 16 amino acids. From germline, CDR1 is SGHKS and CDR2 YYEKEE (reference sequence). V was cut by 1 base and J by 4 bases, with 17 bases left in between. The CDR3: CASSLFSQGKSTEAFF. CDR3 DNA sequence: TGTGCCAGCAGCTTGTTCTCCCAGGGAAAGAGCACTGAAGCTTTCTTT.

This clone occurred once. V usage is TRBV4-1 and J usage is TRBJ2-6, with a tentative D call TRBD1 (6 bases). The V gene's germline CDR1 is MGHRA and CDR2 YSYEKL. The CDR3 loop spans 18 amino acids. V lost 0 bases and J lost 0, with 12 bases in between. Here the CDR3 reads CASSQDPGAYSGANVLTF. The CDR3 bases are TGCGCCAGCAGCCAAGATCCAGGGGCCTACTCTGGGGCCAACGTCCTGACTTTC.

This clone was seen more than once but under ten times. This rearrangement joins TRBV10-3 to TRBJ1-6; 7 nucleotides line up with TRBD1. V dropped 2 bases and J dropped 8; count of bases not matched to a gene: 6. Germline CDR1 is ENHRY and CDR2 is SYGVKD. The CDR3 is made up of 15 amino acids. The CDR3 reads CAISEAGQPYSPLHF. Here the CDR3 DNA reads TGTGCCATCAGTGAGGCGGGACAGCCGTATTCACCCCTCCACTTT.

The chain has TRBV14 and TRBJ2-7; a possible D gene is TRBD1 (6 bases). Germline V lookup: CDR1 SGHDN, CDR2 FVKESK. The CDR3 has 15 amino acids. Trimming left V 3 bases short and J 5 bases short, with 17 bases between. The CDR3 region has the DNA TGTGCCAGCAGCCAGCGGTTTGGCAGGGGCCACGAGCAGTACTTC. Amino acid sequence: CASSQRFGRGHEQYF.

J is TRBJ1-1 and V is TRBV10-3; 9 positions agree with TRBD1. CDR3 size: 16 residues. Trimming removed 4 bases from V and 0 bases from J; junction bases left unmatched: 6. CDR1 is ENHRY, CDR2 SYGVKD, per germline. CDR3 sequence: CAISVATGGLNTEAFF. As DNA, the CDR3 is TGTGCCATCAGTGTAGCGACAGGGGGATTGAACACTGAAGCTTTCTTT.

This chain joins TRBV5-1 and TRBJ2-1, with 7 bases that match TRBD1. Trimming at V came to 0 bases and at J to 0 bases, leaving 6 bases not matched to a gene. Germline-derived CDR1 and CDR2 are SGHRS and YFSETQ. The CDR3 is 17 amino acids. CDR3 bases: TGCGCCAGCAGCTTGGGACAGGGCGCTAGCTCCTACAATGAGCAGTTCTTC. This sequence encodes CASSLGQGASSYNEQFF.

The rearrangement uses TRBV7-2 and TRBJ2-1; D gene unclear. The V end was cut by 1 base, the J end by 8 bases, with 24 bases between. The CDR3 contains 18 residues. CDR1 SGHTA and CDR2 FQGNSA come from the germline V gene. This chain's CDR3 is CASSLEGLHPPQSDEQFF. In DNA, the CDR3 is TGTGCCAGCAGCTTAGAGGGCCTCCATCCCCCCCAAAGCGATGAGCAGTTCTTC.

This chain uses TRBV14 with TRBJ1-3; D gene uncertain. Trimming stripped 0 bases from V and 4 bases from J, with 10 bases between. The germline gives CDR1 SGHDN, CDR2 FVKESK. This CDR3 contains 15 residues. In DNA, the CDR3 is TGTGCCAGCAGCCAAGAAATAGGGAAGGGAAACACCATATATTTT. This sequence encodes CASSQEIGKGNTIYF.

As concerns this clone: The germline gene is not matched at one end of the junction; a read error may be the cause. The chain combines TRBV6-1 with TRBJ2-7, with a weak D call TRBD2 (6 bases). Germline V CDR1 and CDR2: MNHNS, SASEGT. The CDR3 has 16 residues. The CDR3 protein is CAISAQFAGLHYEQYF. The CDR3 nucleotides are TGTGCCATCAGTGCCCAATTTGCGGGGCTTCACTACGAGCAGTACTTC.

The J gene is TRBJ2-3, the V gene TRBV30, with a tentative D call TRBD2 (6 bases). V was clipped by 7 bases and J by 1 base, with 9 bases between them. The CDR3 totals 12 residues. Germline lookup yields CDR1 GTSNPN and CDR2 SVGIG (reference sequence). CDR3 sequence: CALWGGTDTQYF. Here the CDR3 DNA reads TGTGCCTTGTGGGGGGGCACAGATACGCAGTATTTT.

This clone was detected only a few times. This chain uses TRBV5-6 with TRBJ2-7; D not resolved. This CDR3 has 13 amino acids. The germline CDR1 and CDR2 sequences are SGHDT and YYEEEE. The V end was cut by 1 base, the J end by 5 bases, with 10 bases between. For the CDR3, the DNA is TGTGCCAGCAGCTTGTACTCGGGTGACGAGCAGTACTTC. Translated: CASSLYSGDEQYF.

The chain joins TRBV30 to TRBJ2-3; D possibly uses TRBD1 or TRBD2 (6 bases each). V gave up 0 bases and J gave up 4 bases, with 11 bases separating them. Germline V gene lookup returns CDR1 GTSNPN and CDR2 SVGIG (reference sequence). This CDR3 has 14 amino acids. The CDR3 protein is CAWSVPGAADTQYF. CDR3 coding DNA: TGTGCCTGGAGTGTACCGGGGGCAGCAGATACGCAGTATTTT.

In this sample, this clone turned up a few times. The CDR3: CASSLGGNTEAFF. CDR3 bases: TGTGCCAGCTCACTAGGGGGGAACACTGAAGCTTTCTTT. The chain uses TRBV18 and TRBJ1-1; tentative D call: TRBD1 (6 bases). This CDR3 comprises 13 residues. V was trimmed by 4 bases and J by 1 base, leaving 7 bases between them. From germline, CDR1 is KGHSH and CDR2 LQKENI.